The 32 T cell receptor beta chains given below trace back to one sample, sequenced in a study of blood T cell repertoires in COVID-19. Produced via immunoSEQ multiplex PCR; TCRdb's table is partial and in-frame only. The sample lists 200,000 to 250,000 clones, about nine tenths occurring once. The sequenced material came from PBMCs or T cells enriched from blood (not recorded which). Every receptor here comes from a young woman who had recovered from COVID-19.

This chain uses TRBV4-1 with TRBJ2-6; 12 bases fit TRBD2. J was trimmed by 4 bases and V by 3 bases; bases with no gene match: 13. This CDR3 region has 20 residues. Germline values: CDR1 MGHRA, CDR2 YSYEKL. In DNA, the CDR3 is TGCGCCAGCAGCCAGCAGCCGGGACTAGCGGGTGCAAGCGGGGCCAACGTCCTGACTTTC. Translated, it gives CASSQQPGLAGASGANVLTF.

This chain joins TRBV28 and TRBJ2-7; possibly TRBD2 for D (6 bases). Germline V CDR1 and CDR2: MDHEN, SYDVKM. V lost 3 bases, J lost 6 bases, and 15 bases lay in between. This CDR3 comprises 14 residues. DNA of the CDR3: TGTGCCAGCAGTTTCGCCGGGGGAGAGCCCGAGCAGTACTTC. Encoded protein: CASSFAGGEPEQYF.

The chain employs TRBV7-9 and TRBJ1-6; TRBD1 matches at 10 bases. The CDR3 runs to 14 residues. Germline V CDR1 and CDR2: SEHNR, FQNEAQ (reference sequence). V lost 4 bases and J lost 6; bases outside the gene matches: 0. The CDR3 bases are TGTGCCAGCAGCTGGGACAGGGGTAATTCACCCCTCCACTTT. This codes for CASSWDRGNSPLHF.

The V gene is TRBV28, the J gene TRBJ1-1, with a possible D match to TRBD1 (5 bases). CDR1 is MDHEN and CDR2 is SYDVKM in the germline V gene. This CDR3 has 13 amino acids. V was pared by 5 bases and J by 4 bases, with 11 bases between. In nucleotides, the CDR3 is TGTGCCAGCAGTGAAATAGGGGTCACTGAAGCTTTCTTT. Translated: CASSEIGVTEAFF.

The chain carries TRBV19 and TRBJ1-5; unclear D gene. Germline V lookup: CDR1 LNHDA, CDR2 SQIVND (reference sequence). This CDR3 contains 13 residues. The V end lost 3 bases, the J end lost 4 bases, and 7 bases lay between the germline ends. This chain's CDR3 is CASSIELNQPQHF. The CDR3 DNA reads as TGTGCCAGTAGTATCGAGTTGAATCAGCCCCAGCATTTT.

The genes are TRBV12-3 or TRBV12-4 and TRBJ1-1; weak D call: TRBD1 (5 bases). The CDR3 loop spans 13 amino acids. V lost 7 bases and J 1 base, leaving 10 bases between the germline ends. The CDR3 bases are TGTGCCAGCACCGGAGACAGGAACACTGAAGCTTTCTTT. Its protein is CASTGDRNTEAFF.

The chain couples TRBV28 to TRBJ2-7; 8 bases agree with TRBD2. Germline trimming cut 5 bases from V and 0 bases from J; bases unmatched to any gene: 9. The CDR3 has 16 residues. Germline V lookup: CDR1 MDHEN, CDR2 SYDVKM. The CDR3 is CASSDPSAGDSYEQYF. CDR3 nucleotides: TGTGCCAGCAGTGATCCCTCAGCGGGGGACTCCTACGAGCAGTACTTC.

V and J are TRBV28 and TRBJ1-3; no clear D gene. Trimming removed 3 bases from V and 0 bases from J, with 6 bases in between. CDR3 length: 14 residues. Germline V CDR1 and CDR2: MDHEN, SYDVKM. The CDR3 bases are TGTGCCAGCAGTTTCCCCTACTCTGGAAACACCATATATTTT. Translation: CASSFPYSGNTIYF.

The chain recombines TRBV2 with TRBJ1-4; 8 bases agree with TRBD1. V lost 2 bases to trimming and J lost 2 bases; unmatched junction nucleotides: 4. Germline assignment: CDR1 SNHLY and CDR2 FYNNEI. The CDR3 runs to 16 residues. CDR3 DNA: TGTGCCAGCAGTGAAATATCAGGGGGCACTAATGAAAAACTGTTTTTT. Its protein product is CASSEISGGTNEKLFF.

The V call is TRBV19, the J call TRBJ1-2; a weak D match, TRBD1 (5 bases). The CDR3 runs 16 residues. CDR1 is LNHDA, CDR2 SQIVND, per germline (reference sequence). V lost 9 bases to trimming and J lost 0 bases, with 20 bases between them. The CDR3 here is CASLRGSPLANYGYTF. CDR3 DNA sequence: TGTGCCAGCCTAAGGGGCAGTCCTTTAGCTAACTATGGCTACACCTTC.

V and J are TRBV21-1 and TRBJ2-1; whether TRBD2, the table's D call, matches the DNA was not checked. TRBV21-1 is a pseudogene locus. This CDR3 has 20 amino acids. The CDR3 spells CASSKIPGTSRKCAGNEQFF. The CDR3 DNA is TGTGCCAGCAGCAAAATTCCCGGGACTAGCCGAAAATGTGCGGGCAATGAGCAGTTCTTC.

This clone came up a few times. This chain joins TRBV29-1 and TRBJ1-1, with TRBD1 matching 7 bases. There are 14 residues in the CDR3. V was clipped by 3 bases and J by 4 bases; unmatched bases: 8. The V gene's germline CDR1 is SQVTM and CDR2 ANQGSEA. The CDR3 here is CSVEAVGGLTEAFF. The CDR3 DNA is TGCAGCGTTGAGGCGGTAGGGGGCCTCACTGAAGCTTTCTTT.

This clone appeared a few times. The rearrangement uses TRBV11-2 and TRBJ2-7; D is ambiguous. In germline, CDR1 is SGHAT, CDR2 FQNNGV. V dropped 1 base and J dropped 9 bases, with 7 bases sitting between them. CDR3 length: 11 amino acids. CDR3 residues: CASSLGAPQYF. The CDR3 DNA is TGTGCCAGCAGCTTAGGGGCACCGCAGTACTTC. Based on the CDR3 plus reference TRBV11-2 and TRBJ2-7, the full variable domain is EAGVAQSPRYKIIEKRQSVAFWCNPISGHATLYWYQQILGQGPKLLIQFQNNGVVDDSQLPKDRFSAERLKGVDSTLKIQPAKLEDSAVYLCASSLGAPQYFGPGTRLTVT.

DNA for the CDR3: TGTGCCAGTAGTTCCTTCAGGGGTCTGAACACTGAAGCTTTCTTT. This translates into CASSSFRGLNTEAFF. The chain combines TRBV19 with TRBJ1-1; D may be TRBD1 (6 bases). This CDR3 region has 15 residues. Germline assignment: CDR1 LNHDA and CDR2 SQIVND (reference sequence). Trimming pared 5 bases from V and 0 bases from J, leaving 13 bases between.

The chain combines TRBV5-6 with TRBJ1-2; D possibly corresponds to TRBD1 (5 bases). The germline CDR1 and CDR2 sequences are SGHDT and YYEEEE. The CDR3 is 17 residues long. The V gene lost 0 bases and the J gene lost 5 bases, with 20 bases spanning the gap. CDR3 in amino acids: CASSLVFSAGYGYGYTF. For the CDR3, the DNA is TGTGCCAGCAGCTTGGTTTTTTCGGCAGGGTATGGGTATGGCTACACCTTC.

The genes are TRBV7-9 and TRBJ1-1; no clear D gene. Trimming removed 5 bases at V and 0 bases at J, with 16 bases between. This CDR3 spans 16 amino acids. The germline gives CDR1 SEHNR, CDR2 FQNEAQ (reference sequence). CDR3: CASSRTSRLMNTEAFF. The CDR3 DNA reads TGTGCCAGCAGCCGTACCTCGCGGCTTATGAACACTGAAGCTTTCTTT.

V usage is TRBV9 and J usage is TRBJ2-1; possible D gene TRBD2, 6 bases. V lost 1 base, J lost 0 bases, and 17 bases lay in between. Germline CDR1 reads SGDLS; CDR2 reads YYNGEE. CDR3 length equals 18 residues. CDR3 sequence reads: CASSVYPPGTDSYNEQFF. The CDR3 DNA follows: TGTGCCAGCAGCGTATACCCCCCGGGGACTGACTCCTACAATGAGCAGTTCTTC.

The chain couples TRBV15 to TRBJ1-2; TRBD1 matches at 7 bases. The J segment lost 1 base and the V segment lost 0 bases, leaving 2 bases of the junction unmatched. The CDR3 covers 15 residues. CDR1 is LNHNV, CDR2 YYDKDF, per germline (reference sequence). The CDR3 loop is CATSRENRGNYGYTF. CDR3 coding DNA: TGTGCCACCAGCAGAGAAAACAGGGGTAACTATGGCTACACCTTC.

V and J are TRBV9 and TRBJ1-4; TRBD1 aligns across 9 bases. Germline CDR1 is SGDLS and CDR2 is YYNGEE. The V gene end was trimmed by 1 base and the J gene end by 5 bases; junction bases not matched to a gene: 3. The CDR3 covers 15 residues. The CDR3 bases are TGTGCCAGCAGCGTAACAGGGGGCGGGAATGAAAAACTGTTTTTT. It specifies CASSVTGGGNEKLFF.

CDR3 nucleotide sequence: TGTGCCAGCAGCTTAGGGGCGGGGTTAGCGAGCATAAATGAGCAGTTCTTC. It is translated as CASSLGAGLASINEQFF. The chain links TRBV7-3 to TRBJ2-1; TRBD2 might be the D (6 bases). Trimming shortened V by 2 bases and J by 7 bases, and 21 bases separated the two germline ends. There are 17 residues in the CDR3. CDR1 is SGHTA, CDR2 FQGTGA, per germline. Full variable domain (outside the CDR3, taken from reference TRBV7-3 and TRBJ2-1): GAGVSQTPSNKVTEKGKYVELRCDPISGHTALYWYRQSLGQGPEFLIYFQGTGAADDSGLPNDRFFAVRPEGSVSTLKIQRTERGDSAVYLCASSLGAGLASINEQFFGPGTRLTVL.

The chain has TRBV11-1 and TRBJ2-2; D gene unclear. Between the trimmed V and J ends, which lost 2 bases and 2 bases, there was a span of 6 bases. This CDR3 comprises 14 residues. In germline, CDR1 is SGHAT, CDR2 FQDESV (reference sequence). The CDR3: CASSLHSNTGELFF. For the CDR3, the DNA is TGTGCCAGCAGCTTACACAGTAACACCGGGGAGCTGTTTTTT.

This clone was picked up one time. V is TRBV24-1 and J is TRBJ1-3; D is perhaps TRBD1 (5 bases). CDR1 is KGHDR, CDR2 SFDVKD, per germline. The V and J ends lost 1 base and 2 bases respectively, with 14 bases between them. This CDR3 region has 17 residues. The CDR3 reads CATSDFRHGRAGNTIYF. The CDR3 DNA reads as TGTGCCACCAGTGATTTCCGGCATGGCAGGGCTGGAAACACCATATATTTT.

The chain combines TRBV28 with TRBJ1-3; perhaps TRBD1 as D (5 bases). Between the trimmed V and J ends, which lost 3 bases and 1 base, there was a span of 7 bases. This CDR3 has 14 residues. The germline gives CDR1 MDHEN, CDR2 SYDVKM. In nucleotides, the CDR3 is TGTGCCAGCAGTTTCAGGGTGTCTGGAAACACCATATATTTT. This sequence encodes CASSFRVSGNTIYF. The whole variable domain, remainder taken from reference TRBV28 and TRBJ1-3, is DVKVTQSSRYLVKRTGEKVFLECVQDMDHENMFWYRQDPGLGLRLIYFSYDVKMKEKGDIPEGYSVSREKKERFSLILESASTNQTSMYLCASSFRVSGNTIYFGEGSWLTVV.

The chain has TRBV18 and TRBJ2-4; TRBD1 matches at 9 bases. J gave up 2 bases and V 0 bases, and 2 bases lay outside the gene matches. This CDR3 has 16 residues. The germline CDR1 and CDR2 sequences are KGHSH and LQKENI. The CDR3 region has the DNA TGTGCCAGCTCACCACCGGGACAGGGAACCAAAAACATTCAGTACTTC. It is translated as CASSPPGQGTKNIQYF. The complete variable domain, with remaining parts taken from reference TRBV18 and TRBJ2-4, reads NAGVMQNPRHLVRRRGQEARLRCSPMKGHSHVYWYRQLPEEGLKFMVYLQKENIIDESGMPKERFSAEFPKEGPSILRIQQVVRGDSAAYFCASSPPGQGTKNIQYFGAGTRLSVL.

This chain connects TRBV5-1 to TRBJ2-1; D gene uncertain. Deletions cut 1 base from V and 2 bases from J, with 10 bases between. The germline CDR1 and CDR2 sequences are SGHRS and YFSETQ. The CDR3 has 15 residues. The DNA of the CDR3 is TGCGCCAGCAGCTTGCGATTGGCCCCCTACAATGAGCAGTTCTTC. The encoded protein is CASSLRLAPYNEQFF.

This rearrangement joins TRBV5-4 to TRBJ1-6, with D perhaps matching TRBD1 (6 bases). Trimming removed 2 bases from V and 11 bases from J, with 14 bases in between. This CDR3 contains 14 residues. From germline, CDR1 is SGHNT and CDR2 YYREEE (reference sequence). Here the CDR3 reads CASSLSRGKTPLHF. The CDR3 nucleotides are TGTGCCAGCAGCTTATCCAGGGGTAAGACACCCCTCCACTTT. Supplemented by reference TRBV5-4 and TRBJ1-6, the full variable domain reads ETGVTQSPTHLIKTRGQQVTLRCSSQSGHNTVSWYQQALGQGPQFIFQYYREEENGRGNFPPRFSGLQFPNYSSELNVNALELDDSALYLCASSLSRGKTPLHFGNGTRLTVT.

As to this clone: One end of the junction does not line up with germline, which may come from a read error. This chain links TRBV27 with TRBJ1-2; D not certain. The CDR3 sequence is 14 residues long. Germline CDR1 reads MNHEY; CDR2 reads SMNVEV (reference sequence). The CDR3 protein is CASSISHGQYGYTF. The CDR3 coding sequence is TGTGCCAGCAGTATATCTCATGGGCAATATGGCTACACCTTC.

The rearrangement links TRBV5-8 to TRBJ2-3, with no clear D. The V gene's germline CDR1 is SGHTS and CDR2 YDEGEE. The ends were cut back, 1 base at V and 2 bases at J, with 11 bases in the middle. The CDR3 has 15 residues. CDR3 residues: CASSLFGGSTDTQYF. The CDR3 DNA is TGTGCCAGCAGCTTGTTTGGCGGCTCCACAGATACGCAGTATTTT. The full variable domain, with the rest looked up from reference TRBV5-8 and TRBJ2-3, is EAGVTQSPTHLIKTRGQQATLRCSPISGHTSVYWYQQALGLGLQFLLWYDEGEERNRGNFPPRFSGRQFPNYSSELNVNALELEDSALYLCASSLFGGSTDTQYFGPGTRLTVL.

This clone showed up just once. The chain has TRBV28 and TRBJ1-1; weak D call: TRBD1 (5 bases). CDR1 and CDR2 (germline): MDHEN, SYDVKM. The CDR3 runs to 16 residues. V lost 3 bases and J 2 bases, leaving 16 bases between the germline ends. CDR3 amino acids: CASSLGRGLGNTEAFF. The CDR3 nucleotides read TGTGCCAGCAGTTTGGGTAGGGGTCTGGGAAACACTGAAGCTTTCTTT.

On this clone: Compared with germline, one end of the junction differs, possibly owing to a read error. The chain recombines TRBV7-7 with TRBJ1-3; no firm D call. This CDR3 spans 15 amino acids. Germline V gives CDR1 SSHAT, CDR2 FNYEAQ (reference sequence). The CDR3 region is CASSLNQEAGNTIYF. As DNA, the CDR3 is TGTGCTAGCAGCCTAAACCAGGAAGCTGGAAACACCATATATTTT.

The chain carries TRBV7-2 and TRBJ2-7; TRBD2 aligns across 7 bases. The CDR3 has 15 amino acids. Unmatched junction bases numbered 7, after V lost 4 bases and J lost 1 base. Germline loops: CDR1 SGHTA, CDR2 FQGNSA. The CDR3 DNA reads TGTGCCAGCAGCTGGTTAGCGGGCTCATCCTACGAGCAGTACTTC. Translation: CASSWLAGSSYEQYF.

V usage is TRBV5-1 and J usage is TRBJ2-5; 7 bases are shared with TRBD1. V lost 8 bases and J lost 2; bases outside the gene matches: 12. This CDR3 region has 15 residues. Looked up from germline, CDR1 is SGHRS and CDR2 is YFSETQ. This CDR3 is CASSRDSSSQETQYF. In nucleotides, the CDR3 is TGCGCCAGTTCCCGGGACAGCTCTTCGCAAGAGACCCAGTACTTC.